This TCR beta chain comes out of a study of cytomegalovirus exposure and HLA in healthy donors (dated by TCRdb to 2017 to 2019). With respect to the entire study: According to an earlier analysis of 550 to 700 of the donors, roughly 180 million T cells yielded 120 million or so unique TCR beta sequences and roughly 280 Gb of sequence data. An early release covering some 640 HLA-typed donors comprised approximately 290 gigabases of sequencing data and around 80 million unique TCR sequences. Among the roughly 370 genotyped donors, approximately 77% belonged to the genetic ancestry cluster associated with self-reported Caucasian donors. The study aimed to test whether cataloging public T cell receptors could reveal signatures of past pathogen exposure. The T cell repertoires of 700 or so subjects were profiled by immunosequencing and related to cytomegalovirus serostatus. A separate validation cohort of 100 to 150 different subjects was used in addition to the roughly 700-subject first cohort. To predict cytomegalovirus infection status, the study combined high-throughput TCR immunosequencing, statistical association of individual TCRs with disease status, and machine learning. To study patterns of TCR occurrence, a later analysis re-analyzed previously published TCR beta repertoires from 550 to 800 donors and added high-resolution HLA genotyping. In the later analysis, no new phenotypic data were used to find candidate immune exposures; instead, reliance was placed on TCR beta sequences and their occurrence across donors. An earlier analysis of 587 of the donors used high-throughput TCR beta sequencing to judge whether each TCR beta V gene segment behaved as functional or pseudogenic. Donor age, sex, ethnicity and CMV serostatus were compiled together with the repertoire data. Genome-wide SNP genotypes for about 55% of the 666 donors were used in a later genetic analysis, which treated that subset as a discovery cohort. All discovery cohort repertoires had been generated using a single sequencing platform. Class I and class II HLA loci were covered by the typing at four-digit resolution. The number of donors typed differed by locus, with roughly 629-640 for A, B, C, DRB1 and DQB1, about 500 for DQA1, some 570 for DPA1, and 450 to 480 for DPB1. Because of strong linkage in the cohort, four to six DR-DQ haplotypes were treated as single units for association and clustering. Across 398 genotyped donors of the cohort, an average of roughly 230,000 unique TCR beta nucleotide sequences per donor were sequenced, and roughly 20% of those sequences were non-productive.

Spanning cysteine to phenylalanine, the CDR3 consists of 11 amino acids. The kept DNA is CDR3 alone, 33 bases in frame from the first base. V loses 0 bases of germline sequence and J loses 9 bases, and the interval between the two ends is 8 bases. Reading the germline V gene (reference sequence) gives CDR1 DFQATT and CDR2 SNEGSKA. The method was the immunoSEQ multiplex PCR assay. The multiplex PCR relied on a mix of 60 forward primers for TCR Vbeta segments and 13 reverse primers for TCR Jbeta segments. A multiplex PCR assay on genomic DNA amplified the CDR3 region of rearranged TCR beta genes. The Illumina HiSeq System was used to sequence the amplified TCR beta libraries as 87-base-pair reads. Concerning the study's data processing: A later analysis tallied around 82 million unique TCR beta chains across the 550 to 850 repertoires, and about 12 million of those chains were shared by two or more donors. Raw reads were error-corrected and collapsed into unique sequences by a nearest-neighbor algorithm in which closely related sequences were merged to remove PCR and sequencing errors. CDR3 sequences were aligned to IMGT reference sequences to assign V, D and J gene segments. For a sequence to be retained, a match of at least six nucleotides was required to both a V gene segment and a J gene segment. Rearrangements were called productive when the CDR3 lacked stop codons and stayed in frame with V and J; all others were non-productive. Following IMGT convention, CDR3 was defined as the stretch from the second conserved V-encoded cysteine up to the conserved J-encoded phenylalanine. Sequences without an unambiguous match to a single V gene segment were excluded from the earlier analysis of about 600 of the donors. An earlier analysis of 587 of the donors called V segments functional above 56.7% productive rearrangements and segregating when the between-donor standard deviation exceeded 5%. A statistical classification framework was built to diagnose cytomegalovirus status from the catalog of TCR beta chain sequences. A later analysis assigned V and J genes by comparing TCR nucleotide sequences with IMGT/GENE-DB human TR gene sequences. A later analysis assigned CDR3 sequences and most-parsimonious VDJ recombination scenarios with the TCRdist pipeline. A later analysis defined each TCR beta chain by its CDR3 amino acid sequence plus V-gene family, and excluded reads lacking a unique V-gene family. To address suspected cross-contamination and a sequencing artifact, a later analysis removed a few hundred highly shared, low-generation-probability nucleotide sequences. A later analysis calculated a clonal expansion index for each public chain from normalized within-repertoire ranks of inferred template counts. Generation probabilities in a later analysis came from a VDJ recombination model fitted to out-of-frame rearrangements, and those results were checked against IGoR. In a later analysis, TCR-TCR, TCR-HLA and TCR-CMV co-occurrence was scored with hypergeometric tests, and a repertoire-size bias correction was applied to TCR pairs. In a later analysis, false discovery rates were estimated by permuting HLA or CMV assignments 20 times. A later analysis grouped co-occurring TCRs with DBSCAN, adding TCRdist sequence similarity when clustering within HLA-allele-positive subsets. Repertoires with fewer than 30,000 or more than 120,000 public chains, plus five repertoires with anomalous nucleotide sharing, were excluded from co-occurrence clustering. What TCRdb holds here is the immuneACCESS table cut down to in-frame rearrangements. Part of the clones is not present; checked against another copy, under half of the missing clones reflect an unresolved V gene, and the others are unexplained. That table furnishes V, J and clone size, whereas the DNA furnished D and trimming. The sample records 150,000 to 170,000 clones, around 72% of which are singletons. The biggest ten clones account for over 1.2% of the sample.

To note about this clone: Its binding antigen is unknown. The record has no base qualities; no much larger clone is one base away.

What the study reported, not specific to this receptor: Only TCR beta chains were sequenced in this cohort, and the absence of alpha or paired-chain data limited detectable features. The only immune exposure information available for the cohort was CMV serostatus. Assigning TCR associations to individual alleles was difficult when HLA alleles, especially DR and DQ, strongly co-occurred. Most TCR sequences were seen in very few donors, while some public TCRs were found in many individuals. In a later genetic analysis, a missense DCLRE1C variant was associated with V-gene and J-gene trimming of TCR beta chains, and the association was replicated in an independent cohort. Because the 87-base-pair reads could not distinguish some IMGT-functional V segments, including TRBV6-2 and TRBV6-3, those segments were excluded. In vitro tests confirmed that a few of the cytomegalovirus-associated TCR beta chains recognize cytomegalovirus antigens. In the study, approximately 160 TCR beta chains were listed as associated with cytomegalovirus. A cluster of highly shared sequence variants was judged likely to represent a technical artifact of the sequencing pipeline. In a later analysis, the rate of TCR association differed among HLA loci, with DRB1 alleles having the most associated TCRs and HLA-C alleles having the fewest. A further reported finding was that TCR beta sequences accurately predicted the HLA-A and HLA-B alleles for most subjects in the first cohort. Correlated functional status among segregating V segments might be attributable to linkage disequilibrium, but an unknown experimental factor could not be ruled out. The classifier was reported to diagnose cytomegalovirus status with high specificity and sensitivity in both the original cohort and the validation cohort. In a later analysis, HLA-associated TCR beta chains were found to be more clonally expanded and to have lower generation probabilities than equally common non-associated chains. In an earlier analysis of around 600 of the donors, most TCR beta V segments were observed in productive rearrangements about 90% or about 30% of the time, broadly matching IMGT annotations. A later genetic analysis reported fewer N-insertions in productive TCRs among donors in an Asian-associated ancestry cluster than the 666-donor mean. A later analysis associated roughly 17,000 TCR beta sequences with specific HLA alleles at a false discovery rate of 0.05. Most CMV-associated TCR beta chains appeared to be HLA-restricted in a later analysis, and the HLA associations seemed to be driven largely by CMV exposure. The authors suggested that the approach could potentially be generalized to other disease states and immunological phenotypes. Because HLA typing was unavailable for some donors at each locus, only the typed subset was used in association tests. In a later analysis, several top co-occurrence clusters were reported to appear linked to parvovirus B19, influenza, CMV and Epstein-Barr virus. Because counts were too low, roughly 17 rarely observed V segments, including chromosome 9 orphons, were left out of the earlier analysis of roughly 600 of the donors. The presence/absence analyses assumed that sequencing depth was roughly uniform across donors, and that assumption may not be true.

The cohort consisted of approximately 690 healthy bone marrow donors. Cohort members were all nominally healthy when sampled, although unrecorded immune exposures were likely present. The donor tested CMV seronegative, placing the donor among the approximately 360 seronegative members of the cohort. Every donor gave a peripheral blood sample, and the peripheral blood mononuclear cells from that sample were used for TCR beta sequencing. The Qiagen DNeasy Blood Extraction Kit was used to extract genomic DNA from the blood cell samples. Sequencing was carried out using PBMCs. The receptor was isolated from a man younger than 35 in good health and CMV-seronegative. The V and J genes are TRBV20-1 and TRBJ1-1; TRBD1 is possibly the D segment (6 matching bases). The sequenced DNA is TGCAGTGCTAGAGAAGACAGGAAAGCTTTCTTT. Its coded protein is CSAREDRKAFF.